The following is a T cell receptor beta chain sequence with its context. The antigen is not known. The data were obtained in a study of cytomegalovirus exposure and HLA in healthy donors. Looking at the study overall: Genotyping showed roughly 76% of over 350 donors falling in the Caucasian-associated ancestry cluster. Study-wide findings and caveats: CMV serostatus was the sole immune exposure data available.

Donors showed nominal health when sampled, although they likely had unrecorded immune exposures. The PCR employed 60 Vbeta primers together with 13 Jbeta primers. Libraries were prepared by immunoSEQ multiplex PCR; TCRdb keeps only in-frame clonotypes and omits some of them. This table holds approximately 100,000 clones, roughly 10% found once. Per germline, CDR1 SGDLS and CDR2 YYNGEE. Trimming stripped 0 bases from V and 5 bases from J, with 14 bases between. The CDR3 extends over 15 amino acids. Specimen: PBMCs. This receptor was taken from a middle-aged man in good health and CMV-seropositive. The V call is TRBV9, the J call TRBJ2-5, with D possibly matching TRBD1 (6 bases). CDR3 residues: CASSVDGGREETQYF. In DNA, the CDR3 is TGTGCCAGCAGCGTAGATGGGGGCAGGGAGGAGACCCAGTACTTC.